This T cell receptor (beta chain) stems from a study of blood T cell repertoires in COVID-19. On the study more broadly: Donors in the United States, Italy and Spain gave samples during acute or convalescent COVID-19. PBMCs, B-cell-depleted T cells, or T cells were the source of the cDNA or gDNA that made up the material.

Per the authors' pipeline: Amplification with reference gene primers provided the estimates of nucleated cell counts. Generated by immunoSEQ multiplex PCR, the TCRdb table keeps only in-frame clones and is missing some. Clone size and V and J calls were adopted from that table, with D and trimming inferred from the DNA. Here the sample spans roughly 250,000 clones, about 70% being singletons. The germline V gene encodes CDR1 SGHNT and CDR2 YYREEE (reference sequence). CDR3 length equals 16 residues. The ends lost 4 bases at V and 0 bases at J; junction bases unmatched: 4. Sequencing input: peripheral blood. The receptor was isolated from a woman of 80 years or more with acute or convalescent COVID-19. This sequence joins TRBV5-4 and TRBJ2-3, with 11 bases aligning to TRBD2. DNA of the CDR3: TGTGCCAGCAGCGGGATAGCGGGAGGGAGCACAGATACGCAGTATTTT. Its translation: CASSGIAGGSTDTQYF.